The 15 T cell receptor beta chains given below trace back to one sample, sequenced in a study of blood T cell repertoires in COVID-19 (dated by TCRdb to between 2020 and 2021). To prepare the library, the immunoSEQ multiplex PCR assay was applied. Held by TCRdb, this immuneACCESS table contains in-frame sequences only and omits some clones. Under half of the omission traces to an unresolved V gene where checked; the cause of the rest is unknown. The sample table shows tens of thousands of clones, and roughly 80% are seen once. The leading ten clones occupy over 9.5% of the sample. Sequencing input: peripheral blood. The source of these receptors is a human donor in a cohort sampled during active COVID-19.

The gene calls are TRBV12-3 or TRBV12-4 and TRBJ1-1; 7 positions match TRBD1. Losses at the gene ends were 4 bases for V and 11 bases for J; bases not matched to a gene: 7. The CDR3 is 12 residues long. The CDR3 is CASSSDRARAFF. The CDR3 DNA follows: TGTGCCAGCAGTTCCGACAGGGCTAGGGCTTTCTTT.

The J gene is TRBJ2-5, the V gene TRBV6-1; D is unclear. Per the germline V gene, CDR1 is MNHNS and CDR2 is SASEGT. The CDR3 contains 13 residues. The ends were cut back, 1 base at V and 1 base at J, with 4 bases in the middle. The CDR3 loop is CASSEVAQETQYF. CDR3 DNA: TGTGCCAGCAGTGAAGTAGCCCAAGAGACCCAGTACTTC.

The gene calls are TRBV9 and TRBJ2-3; 7 bases align to TRBD2. Germline CDR1 is SGDLS and CDR2 is YYNGEE. J was trimmed by 6 bases and V by 1 base; bases with no gene match: 11. CDR3 length: 16 amino acids. The CDR3 reads CASSVRGVLGKDTQYF. CDR3 DNA sequence: TGTGCCAGCAGCGTACGGGGGGTCTTGGGGAAGGATACGCAGTATTTT. Full variable domain (missing parts from reference TRBV9 and TRBJ2-3): DSGVTQTPKHLITATGQRVTLRCSPRSGDLSVYWYQQSLDQGLQFLIQYYNGEERAKGNILERFSAQQFPDLHSELNLSSLELGDSALYFCASSVRGVLGKDTQYFGPGTRLTVL.

CDR3 nucleotide sequence: TGTGCCAGCAGCCAAGCACGGACAGGGGTCGGCTATGGCTACACCTTC. Its translation is CASSQARTGVGYGYTF. This chain joins TRBV4-2 and TRBJ1-2, with 9 bases that match TRBD1. Looked up from germline, CDR1 is LGHNA and CDR2 is YNFKEQ. The CDR3 is 16 residues long. V lost 1 base, J lost 4 bases, and 7 bases stayed unmatched.

The chain carries TRBV18 and TRBJ2-7; 8 nucleotides agree with TRBD1. V trimming: 2 bases; J trimming: 0 bases; junction bases outside the gene matches: 6. From germline, CDR1 is KGHSH and CDR2 LQKENI. CDR3 length: 16 residues. CDR3 nucleotides: TGTGCCAGCTCACCAAGACAGGGGTCGTACTCCTACGAGCAGTACTTC. It yields the protein CASSPRQGSYSYEQYF. The full variable domain, rest sourced from reference TRBV18 and TRBJ2-7, is NAGVMQNPRHLVRRRGQEARLRCSPMKGHSHVYWYRQLPEEGLKFMVYLQKENIIDESGMPKERFSAEFPKEGPSILRIQQVVRGDSAAYFCASSPRQGSYSYEQYFGPGTRLTVT.

This clone was observed a handful of times. The rearrangement links TRBV25-1 to TRBJ1-5; D possibly corresponds to TRBD1 (6 bases). CDR3 length equals 14 residues. Germline V gene lookup returns CDR1 MGHDK and CDR2 SYGVNS. V lost 5 bases and J lost 5, with 13 bases in between. As DNA, the CDR3 is TGTGCCAGCAGTAGCACAGGGTTAGATCAGCCCCAGCATTTT. Protein product: CASSSTGLDQPQHF.

The V call is TRBV4-1, the J call TRBJ2-3; D possibly corresponds to TRBD2 (6 bases). Germline CDR1 reads MGHRA; CDR2 reads YSYEKL. The V and J ends lost 4 bases and 0 bases respectively, with 14 bases between them. The CDR3 runs to 16 residues. This CDR3 reads CASSRWGEASTDTQYF. The CDR3, as DNA: TGCGCCAGCAGCCGCTGGGGGGAGGCCAGCACAGATACGCAGTATTTT.

With respect to this clone: The same CDR3 arises from other DNA sequences in this sample as well. The gene calls are TRBV3-1 (or the pseudogene TRBV3-2) and TRBJ2-7; 8 bases line up with TRBD2. V lost 0 bases and J lost 5; bases outside the gene matches: 0. CDR1 and CDR2 (germline): LGHDT, YNNKEL (reference sequence). The CDR3 sequence is 13 residues long. This CDR3 reads CASSQERGDEQYF. The CDR3 DNA is TGTGCCAGCAGCCAAGAGCGGGGGGACGAGCAGTACTTC.

This clone was detected once. The chain combines TRBV5-1 with TRBJ2-7; D might be TRBD2 (7 bases). The CDR3 extends over 15 amino acids. V was pared by 2 bases and J by 1 base, with 13 bases between. Germline V gene lookup returns CDR1 SGHRS and CDR2 YFSETQ. CDR3 loop: CASSLGGAGSYEQYF. CDR3 nucleotides: TGCGCCAGCAGCTTAGGGGGGGCTGGATCCTACGAGCAGTACTTC.

The chain is built from TRBV19 and TRBJ1-4; no reliable D call. This CDR3 is 12 amino acids long. V was clipped by 11 bases and J by 7 bases, with 14 bases between them. Germline V lookup: CDR1 LNHDA, CDR2 SQIVND (reference sequence). CDR3 amino acids: CACHSRSEKLFF. In DNA, the CDR3 is TGTGCCTGCCATTCGCGGAGTGAAAAACTGTTTTTT.

The rearrangement links TRBV18 to TRBJ1-3; a possible D gene is TRBD1 (6 bases). Germline assignment: CDR1 KGHSH and CDR2 LQKENI. The CDR3 has 15 amino acids. Deletions cut 4 bases from V and 4 bases from J, with 14 bases between. The CDR3 DNA reads as TGTGCCAGCTCACGACCGCAGGGGTACGGAAACACCATATATTTT. Its protein product is CASSRPQGYGNTIYF.

This rearrangement joins TRBV29-1 to TRBJ2-4; the match to TRBD1 covers 11 bases. Germline CDR1 is SQVTM and CDR2 is ANQGSEA. Trimming removed 4 bases from V and 7 bases from J; junction bases left unmatched: 0. The CDR3 sequence is 12 residues long. CDR3 sequence reads: CSVGDRGNIQYF. DNA for the CDR3: TGCAGCGTTGGGGACAGGGGGAACATTCAGTACTTC.

The chain is built from TRBV19 and TRBJ2-2, with a possible D match to TRBD1 (6 bases). This CDR3 is built from 13 residues. In germline, CDR1 is LNHDA, CDR2 SQIVND (reference sequence). V lost 8 bases, J lost 2 bases, and 9 bases lay in between. This CDR3 reads CASGDINTGELFF. The CDR3 DNA reads as TGTGCCAGTGGGGACATTAACACCGGGGAGCTGTTTTTT. The full variable domain, rest sourced from reference TRBV19 and TRBJ2-2, is DGGITQSPKYLFRKEGQNVTLSCEQNLNHDAMYWYRQDPGQGLRLIYYSQIVNDFQKGDIAEGYSVSREKKESFPLTVTSAQKNPTAFYLCASGDINTGELFFGEGSRLTVL.

On this clone: Other DNA sequences in this specimen translate into the identical CDR3. The chain recombines TRBV9 with TRBJ2-2; 10 nucleotides agree with TRBD2. V gave up 1 base and J gave up 5 bases; unmatched junction bases: 2. The germline V gene has CDR1 SGDLS and CDR2 YYNGEE. CDR3 length equals 15 residues. CDR3 residues: CASSVIAGGTGELFF. The CDR3 coding sequence is TGTGCCAGCAGCGTAATAGCGGGAGGAACCGGGGAGCTGTTTTTT. Full variable domain (outside the CDR3, taken from reference TRBV9 and TRBJ2-2): DSGVTQTPKHLITATGQRVTLRCSPRSGDLSVYWYQQSLDQGLQFLIQYYNGEERAKGNILERFSAQQFPDLHSELNLSSLELGDSALYFCASSVIAGGTGELFFGEGSRLTVL.

This clone turned up a few times. The chain employs TRBV10-3 and TRBJ2-1; D possibly corresponds to TRBD2 (6 bases). Germline CDR1 and CDR2: ENHRY and SYGVKD. CDR3 length: 13 amino acids. V was pared by 3 bases and J by 9 bases, with 12 bases between. In DNA, the CDR3 is TGTGCCATCAGTGAACCGACTAGGACTGAGCAGTTCTTC. Translating gives CAISEPTRTEQFF.